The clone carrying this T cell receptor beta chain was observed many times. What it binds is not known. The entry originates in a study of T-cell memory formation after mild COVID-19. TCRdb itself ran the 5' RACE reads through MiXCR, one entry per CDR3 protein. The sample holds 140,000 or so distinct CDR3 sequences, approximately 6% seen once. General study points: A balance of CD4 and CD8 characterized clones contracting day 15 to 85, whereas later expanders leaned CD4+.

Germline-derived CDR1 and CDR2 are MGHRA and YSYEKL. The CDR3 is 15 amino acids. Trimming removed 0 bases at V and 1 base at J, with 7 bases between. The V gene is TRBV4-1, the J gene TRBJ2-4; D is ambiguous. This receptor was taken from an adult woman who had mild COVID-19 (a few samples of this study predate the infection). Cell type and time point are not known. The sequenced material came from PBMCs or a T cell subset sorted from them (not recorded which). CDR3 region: CASSQETAAKNIQYF. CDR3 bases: TGCGCCAGCAGCCAAGAGACCGCCGCCAAAAACATTCAGTACTTC.